The 15 T cell receptor beta chains reported below all come from one sample, sequenced in a study of OX40 agonist ivuxolimab in advanced cancers. Produced via immunoSEQ multiplex PCR; TCRdb's table is partial and in-frame only. This table holds about 90,000 clones, roughly 93% found once. The sequencing here drew on CD4+ or CD8+ T cells sorted from blood, taken in a trial of the OX40 agonist ivuxolimab. The receptor source for this set is an adult with an advanced solid tumor such as melanoma, head and neck, liver or kidney cancer.

The genes are TRBV6-5 and TRBJ1-4; tentatively, D is TRBD1 (6 bases). Germline lookup yields CDR1 MNHEY and CDR2 SVGAGI. V was shortened by 2 bases and J by 8 bases, with 15 bases between the two germline ends. This CDR3 spans 15 amino acids. CDR3 DNA sequence: TGTGCCAGCAGTTACGCGGCAGGGGTCTCAGAAAAACTGTTTTTT. Translated, it gives CASSYAAGVSEKLFF.

In regard to this clone: The same CDR3 is also encoded by other DNA sequences in this sample. The rearrangement uses TRBV7-2 and TRBJ2-5; D ambiguous. Germline CDR1 SGHTA, CDR2 FQGNSA. The CDR3 has 12 amino acids. V was clipped by 1 base and J by 5 bases, with 5 bases between them. The CDR3 DNA sequence: TGTGCCAGCAGCTTAGGACGTGAGACCCAGTACTTC. Translating it yields CASSLGRETQYF.

CDR3 DNA sequence: TGTGCCAGCAGCCTCCAGCGGGGAAGATCTTACCCCTACGAGCAGTACTTC. Translated, it gives CASSLQRGRSYPYEQYF. V gene TRBV14 combines with J gene TRBJ2-7; 7 nucleotides agree with TRBD2. V lost 4 bases and J lost 2; bases outside the gene matches: 14. Germline CDR1 reads SGHDN; CDR2 reads FVKESK. The CDR3 is 17 amino acids.

This chain joins TRBV10-2 and TRBJ2-2, with D possibly matching TRBD1 (6 bases). Per germline, CDR1 WSHSY and CDR2 SAAADI. The CDR3 runs to 15 residues. V was shortened by 6 bases and J by 0 bases, with 11 bases between the two germline ends. DNA for the CDR3: TGCGCCAGCAGAACAGGGCCTGCGAACACCGGGGAGCTGTTTTTT. Translated: CASRTGPANTGELFF.

This clone appeared once. V usage is TRBV7-2 and J usage is TRBJ2-5, with TRBD2 matching 13 bases. The CDR3 extends over 16 amino acids. CDR1 and CDR2 from the germline V gene are SGHTA and FQGNSA. With 7 bases clipped from V and 5 bases from J, the junction kept 10 bases outside the gene matches. The CDR3 DNA sequence: TGTGCCAGCAAGGCCCAGCTACTAGCGGGGGGGGAGACCCAGTACTTC. Its translation: CASKAQLLAGGETQYF.

The chain carries TRBV28 and TRBJ2-1; 8 positions agree with TRBD2. The CDR3 runs 16 residues. V was clipped by 4 bases and J by 4 bases; unmatched bases: 9. The germline gives CDR1 MDHEN, CDR2 SYDVKM. The CDR3 here is CASSSTGTSSYNEQFF. CDR3 bases: TGTGCCAGCAGTTCCACCGGGACTAGTTCTTACAATGAGCAGTTCTTC.

The rearrangement joins TRBV5-1 to TRBJ1-3; possible D gene TRBD1, 5 bases. This CDR3 spans 17 amino acids. Germline loops: CDR1 SGHRS, CDR2 YFSETQ. The germline V and J ends were trimmed by 2 bases and 2 bases, with 17 bases remaining between them. Here the CDR3 DNA reads TGCGCCAGCAGCTTCTTCCAGGCAGGGCGGGCTGGAAACACCATATATTTT. This encodes CASSFFQAGRAGNTIYF.

The gene calls are TRBV28 and TRBJ1-1; maybe TRBD1 (5 bases). The CDR3 totals 16 residues. CDR1 and CDR2 from the germline V gene are MDHEN and SYDVKM. V was shortened by 2 bases and J by 3 bases, with 16 bases between the two germline ends. CDR3 sequence reads: CASSLTDRPRDTEAFF. Here the CDR3 DNA reads TGTGCCAGCAGTTTAACTGACCGCCCCAGGGACACTGAAGCTTTCTTT. Together with reference TRBV28 and TRBJ1-1, the CDR3 gives the full variable domain: DVKVTQSSRYLVKRTGEKVFLECVQDMDHENMFWYRQDPGLGLRLIYFSYDVKMKEKGDIPEGYSVSREKKERFSLILESASTNQTSMYLCASSLTDRPRDTEAFFGQGTRLTVV.

The chain carries TRBV11-3 and TRBJ2-1; 10 bases are a match to TRBD2. CDR1 is SGHNT and CDR2 is YENEEA in the germline V gene. The ends lost 5 bases at V and 4 bases at J; junction bases unmatched: 2. The CDR3 is made up of 14 amino acids. The CDR3, as DNA: TGTGCCAGCAGCCGGGGACTAGCGTACAATGAGCAGTTCTTC. The encoded protein is CASSRGLAYNEQFF.

This rearrangement joins TRBV18 to TRBJ2-1, with TRBD1 as a possible D gene (5 bases). Germline V lookup: CDR1 KGHSH, CDR2 LQKENI. The V and J ends lost 3 bases and 8 bases respectively, with 8 bases between them. This CDR3 region has 12 residues. CDR3 nucleotides: TGTGCCAGCTCACCGGCAGGGCATGAGCAGTTCTTC. Translated: CASSPAGHEQFF.

As for this clone: Other DNA sequences in the sample encode the same CDR3. The chain employs TRBV18 and TRBJ2-5; D possibly corresponds to TRBD2 (5 bases). The germline V gene encodes CDR1 KGHSH and CDR2 LQKENI. V gave up 3 bases and J gave up 4 bases, with 9 bases separating them. The CDR3 sequence is 13 residues long. The CDR3 region has the DNA TGTGCCAGCTCACCTGGACTGGGAGAGACCCAGTACTTC. Translated: CASSPGLGETQYF.

The genes are TRBV4-1 and TRBJ2-5; 11 nucleotides align to TRBD2. Germline V gene sequence: CDR1 MGHRA, CDR2 YSYEKL. The CDR3 covers 16 residues. Trimming took 3 bases from V and 3 from J; bases not matched to a gene: 6. The CDR3 spells CASSQYGTSGKETQYF. The CDR3 bases are TGCGCCAGCAGCCAGTACGGGACTAGCGGCAAAGAGACCCAGTACTTC.

The chain couples TRBV11-2 to TRBJ2-7; perhaps TRBD1 as D (6 bases). The CDR3 loop spans 17 amino acids. The V gene's germline CDR1 is SGHAT and CDR2 FQNNGV. V lost 2 bases and J lost 3, with 20 bases in between. The CDR3 nucleotides are TGTGCCAGCAGCTTACAATGGGCGGCAGGGGCTTTCTACGAGCAGTACTTC. Its translation: CASSLQWAAGAFYEQYF.

The V call is TRBV7-6, the J call TRBJ2-5; TRBD1 matches at 7 bases. The CDR3 extends over 15 amino acids. Germline assignment: CDR1 SGHVS and CDR2 FNYEAQ. V shed 2 bases and J 4 bases; nucleotides not matched to a gene: 7. The CDR3 DNA reads TGTGCCAGCAGCTTAACACAAGGGACAGCAGAGACCCAGTACTTC. It codes for CASSLTQGTAETQYF.

The chain employs TRBV5-4 and TRBJ2-5; 11 bases match TRBD2. This CDR3 has 18 residues. V shed 5 bases, J shed 1 base, and the junction held 13 bases outside the gene matches. Germline V lookup: CDR1 SGHNT, CDR2 YYREEE (reference sequence). CDR3 in amino acids: CASRPKNLAGGGQETQYF. CDR3 sequence (DNA): TGTGCCAGCAGACCAAAAAACTTAGCGGGAGGGGGCCAAGAGACCCAGTACTTC.